This entry describes one T cell receptor beta chain. Its target is unknown. This entry comes from a study of blood T cells in healthy people across ages. A second roughly 7 to 12 cycle PCR used barcoded and J-beta primers. TCRdb ran MiXCR on the 5' RACE reads and lists one entry per CDR3 protein. The data show approximately 830,000 distinct CDR3 sequences, around two thirds seen once. V shed 3 bases and J 7 bases; nucleotides not matched to a gene: 5. CDR3 length: 15 residues. The V gene's germline CDR1 is SGHTA and CDR2 FQGTGA. At least 6 million PBMCs were isolated per sample. Points from the study as a whole: From one million sequenced T cells, diversity estimates were lower bounds.

The sequence derives from a man aged 30 to 45 in good health. Sequenced sample: blood. The chain joins TRBV7-3 to TRBJ2-1; 11 bases align to TRBD2. The CDR3 spells CASSLTSGVHNEQFF. The CDR3 bases are TGTGCCAGCAGCTTGACTAGCGGGGTACATAATGAGCAGTTCTTC.